These T cell receptor beta chains were read from a single sample in a study of shared clonotypes between healthy human individuals. The repertoire was sequenced with immunoSEQ multiplex PCR; TCRdb's copy has only in-frame clones and lacks some. Of about a million clones listed, about 80% are singletons. Material: memory CD4+ T cells sorted from blood. These receptor sequences come from a man between 18 and 35 years old in good health. Both conserved end residues are part of each CDR3. The D gene is left open where the match is weak. Only some rows state a clone size, as once, few, many or a class for expanded clones.

cdr3_nt cdr3_aa clone_size v_call d_call j_call
TGTGCCAGTAGTGTCTCCGGGACAGGGGGCGGGGGCAATCAGCCCCAGCATTTT CASSVSGTGGGGNQPQHF - TRBV19 TRBD1 TRBJ1-5
TGCGCCAGCAGCTTGGCGGGAGATTCCTACAATGAGCAGTTCTTC CASSLAGDSYNEQFF - TRBV5-1 - TRBJ2-1
TGTGCCAGCAGACGACTGGGACAGAACACCGGGGAGCTGTTTTTT CASRRLGQNTGELFF - TRBV5-4 - TRBJ2-2
TGTGCCAGCAGCTTGTATCGAAGCTCCTATAATTCACCCCTCCACTTT CASSLYRSSYNSPLHF - TRBV5-8 - TRBJ1-6
TGTGCCAGTAGTAAAGAGGGACTAGCCGAGCAGTACTTC CASSKEGLAEQYF - TRBV19 TRBD2 TRBJ2-7
TGTGCCAGCAGCTTGGGGACAGGGAGGCAGCCCCAGCATTTT CASSLGTGRQPQHF - TRBV9 TRBD1 TRBJ1-5
TGTGCCAGCAGTCCATCCCCGGGAGAGGTCTATGGCTACACCTTC CASSPSPGEVYGYTF - TRBV5-6 - TRBJ1-2
TGTGCCAGCAGTGAACGGGATCTAAATTCACCCCTCCACTTT CASSERDLNSPLHF few TRBV2 - TRBJ1-6
TGTGCTAGTGGTTTGGTTGTGACTAGCTCCTACGAGCAGTACTTC CASGLVVTSSYEQYF - TRBV12-5 - TRBJ2-7
TGTGCCAGCAGTTCCCGACAGGGCGGTCAGCCCCAGCATTTT CASSSRQGGQPQHF - TRBV6-5 TRBD1 TRBJ1-5
TGTGCCAGCAGCTTGGCTCTAGCGGGACCTAGCACAGATACGCAGTATTTT CASSLALAGPSTDTQYF - TRBV5-4 TRBD2 TRBJ2-3
TGTGCCAGCAGTCCCCGGACAGGGAACGAGCAGTACTTC CASSPRTGNEQYF - TRBV27 TRBD1 TRBJ2-7
TGTGCCAGCAGCCGCGACAGGGATGCAAACATTCAGTACTTC CASSRDRDANIQYF - TRBV11-3 TRBD1 TRBJ2-4
TGCGCCAGCAGCTCATCGGGACAGGGGGACTATGGCTACACCTTC CASSSSGQGDYGYTF - TRBV5-1 TRBD1 TRBJ1-2
TGTGCCAGTAGTACGACAGGAGATCTAGCCAAAAACATTCAGTACTTC CASSTTGDLAKNIQYF - TRBV19 - TRBJ2-4
TGCGCCAGACAGGGTCTGCAGGTGGATGGCTACACCTTC CARQGLQVDGYTF few TRBV23-1 - TRBJ1-2
TGTGCCAGCAGCACGGGAGACAGCTTTAGTCCACCCCTCCACTTT CASSTGDSFSPPLHF few TRBV5-6 - TRBJ1-6
TGTGCCAGCAGCTTGAGACTAGCGGGAGTCCATGAGCAGTTCTTC CASSLRLAGVHEQFF - TRBV11-3 TRBD2 TRBJ2-1
TGTGCCAGCAGCCCGCGAGGGACAGGGTATAAACTGTTTTTT CASSPRGTGYKLFF - TRBV7-2 TRBD1 TRBJ1-4
TGTGCCAGTAGTATAGTAGCGGGGAGGAATGAGCAGTTCTTC CASSIVAGRNEQFF - TRBV19 TRBD2 TRBJ2-1
TGTGCCAGCCGGAGGGGAGGGGTCTCCTACGAGCAGTACTTC CASRRGGVSYEQYF - TRBV6-5 TRBD2 TRBJ2-7
TGTGCCAGCAGCTGGGGCCAGGGAACCTCACGCCGAGAGACCCAGTACTTC CASSWGQGTSRRETQYF - TRBV7-2 - TRBJ2-5